This T cell receptor beta chain comes out of a study of T cells after yellow fever vaccination. TCRdb passed the 5' RACE reads through MiXCR, listing each CDR3 protein once. The sample contains a few hundred thousand distinct CDR3 sequences, about 15% of which appear only once. There are 15 residues in the CDR3. Germline values: CDR1 SGHDN, CDR2 FVKESK. The V gene end was trimmed by 4 bases and the J gene end by 7 bases; junction bases not matched to a gene: 13. The TCR sequence derives from a man younger than 35 who received the YFV17D yellow fever vaccine. The chain is built from TRBV14 and TRBJ2-7; 7 bases agree with TRBD2. Specimen: PBMCs, collected roughly 5 days after the first yellow fever vaccination. The CDR3 sequence: CASSREGREGGEQYF. In DNA form, the CDR3 reads TGTGCCAGCAGCCGAGAAGGGAGGGAAGGTGGGGAGCAGTACTTC.